The 7 T cell receptor beta chains presented below share a single source sample, sequenced in a study of OX40 agonist ivuxolimab in advanced cancers. Some clones are missing from TCRdb's copy, which holds only in-frame ones; the method was immunoSEQ multiplex PCR. Of approximately 57,000 clones listed, 88% were seen once; the top ten hold over 8.5%. Here the sequenced sample was CD4+ or CD8+ T cells sorted from blood, taken in a trial of the OX40 agonist ivuxolimab. These TCRs come from an adult with an advanced solid tumor such as melanoma, head and neck, liver or kidney cancer.

The chain recombines TRBV5-1 with TRBJ2-7; 10 bases map to TRBD1. The CDR3 has 14 amino acids. CDR1 and CDR2 (germline): SGHRS, YFSETQ. The trim removed 4 bases at V and 3 bases at J, leaving 4 bases unmatched. CDR3 DNA sequence: TGCGCCAGCAGCCCGGGACAGGGGATCTACGAGCAGTACTTC. It codes for CASSPGQGIYEQYF.

The chain couples TRBV5-6 to TRBJ2-7; D gene uncertain. Trimming left V 0 bases short and J 6 bases short, with 10 bases between. CDR3 length equals 13 residues. In germline, CDR1 is SGHDT, CDR2 YYEEEE. CDR3 protein: CASSLGTSGEQYF. As DNA, the CDR3 is TGTGCCAGCAGCTTGGGGACCTCGGGCGAGCAGTACTTC.

The chain combines TRBV30 with TRBJ2-1; weak D call: TRBD1 (6 bases). The CDR3 sequence is 15 residues long. V was cut by 0 bases and J by 4 bases, with 13 bases left in between. Per the germline V gene, CDR1 is GTSNPN and CDR2 is SVGIG (reference sequence). The CDR3 is CAWSVQGGSYNEQFF. The CDR3 region has the DNA TGTGCCTGGAGTGTACAAGGGGGATCGTACAATGAGCAGTTCTTC.

The chain links TRBV4-1 to TRBJ1-2, with D possibly TRBD1 on 5 matching bases. This CDR3 is built from 18 residues. The germline gives CDR1 MGHRA, CDR2 YSYEKL. Trimming stripped 0 bases from V and 0 bases from J, with 17 bases between. In DNA, the CDR3 is TGCGCCAGCAGCCAAGATCATCCGTCCCAGGGAGCTAACTATGGCTACACCTTC. Translation gives CASSQDHPSQGANYGYTF.

This chain joins TRBV11-3 and TRBJ2-7; tentatively, D is TRBD1 (6 bases). The germline gives CDR1 SGHNT, CDR2 YENEEA. Trimming took 1 base from V and 2 from J, leaving 27 bases between them. The CDR3 totals 20 residues. The CDR3 DNA reads as TGTGCCAGCAGCTTAGGATCCCCCACGGACAGACCTATCTTCCCCTACGAGCAGTACGTC. Protein sequence: CASSLGSPTDRPIFPYEQYV.

This clone appeared a single time. The genes are TRBV11-2 and TRBJ1-1, with D possibly TRBD1 on 6 matching bases. Trimming stripped 1 base from V and 8 bases from J, with 8 bases between. The CDR3 is 12 residues long. Germline V lookup: CDR1 SGHAT, CDR2 FQNNGV. CDR3 sequence (DNA): TGTGCCAGCAGCTTAGCCGGGACAGAAGCTTTCTTT. It codes for CASSLAGTEAFF.

The chain couples TRBV28 to TRBJ1-1; no clear D. This CDR3 has 11 amino acids. The V end was cut by 3 bases, the J end by 6 bases, with 5 bases between. Per germline, CDR1 MDHEN and CDR2 SYDVKM. CDR3 coding DNA: TGTGCCAGCAGTTTTTCGTCTGAAGCTTTCTTT. Amino acids: CASSFSSEAFF.